This is a list of T cell receptor beta chains from one sample in a study of T-cell reconstitution after alpha-beta-depleted transplantation in children. In TCRdb, the PCR reads were re-called with MiXCR into one record per CDR3 protein. There are a few hundred thousand distinct CDR3 sequences in the sample; 10% to 15% occur only once, and 2% to 2.5% lies in the top ten. The starting material was PBMCs, mostly from graft donor cells, obtained 360 days after TCRalphabeta/CD19-depleted stem cell transplant. These receptor sequences come from a male patient aged 5 to 17 who had a stem cell transplant for acute myeloid leukemia, so the T cells may come from the graft donor. CDR3s include the opening cysteine and the closing phenylalanine or tryptophan. The D gene is left open where the match is weak. The listing skips clone size in some rows; elsewhere it reads once, few, many or a size class.

v_gene,j_gene,d_gene,abundance,CDR3nt,CDR3aa
TRBV7-6,TRBJ2-3,NA,NA,TGTGCCAGCAGCGAGCCTTCAGATACGCAGTATTTT,CASSEPSDTQYF
TRBV7-3,TRBJ2-7,TRBD1,few,TGTGCCAGCAGCTTAATAGGACAGGGCCTCTACGAGCAGTACTTC,CASSLIGQGLYEQYF
TRBV20-1,TRBJ2-7,NA,NA,TGCAGTGCTAGGGACTACTCCTACGAGCAGTACTTC,CSARDYSYEQYF
TRBV5-1,TRBJ2-7,NA,few,TGCGCCAGCAGCTTGGTCGTGACTGACGAGCAGTACTTC,CASSLVVTDEQYF
TRBV20-1,TRBJ1-1,NA,many,TGCAGTGCCTCGTCGGTGGGCAGCATGTACACTGAAGCTTTCTTT,CSASSVGSMYTEAFF
TRBV30,TRBJ2-7,NA,NA,TGTGCCTGGAGTGTATGGACCTACGAGCAGTACTTC,CAWSVWTYEQYF
TRBV27,TRBJ2-3,NA,NA,TGTGCCAGCAGTTTCCGACCTATATCCACAGATACGCAGTATTTT,CASSFRPISTDTQYF
TRBV4-3,TRBJ2-2,NA,few,TGCGCCAGCAGCCAAGGGCCGTTCGGTGGGACCGACACCGGGGAGCTGTTTTTT,CASSQGPFGGTDTGELFF
TRBV5-1,TRBJ2-7,TRBD1,NA,TGCGCCAGCAGCTTCGACAGGGCGCGGGCGGAAAGCTCCTACGAGCAGTACTTC,CASSFDRARAESSYEQYF
TRBV28,TRBJ2-7,TRBD1,many,TGTGCCACTTTTGGGACAGGGAGGGAGCAGTACTTC,CATFGTGREQYF
TRBV7-6,TRBJ2-3,NA,few,TGTGCCAGCAGCTTAGCGACCCTAGCGCGTACTAGCACAGATACGCAGTATTTT,CASSLATLARTSTDTQYF
TRBV28,TRBJ2-3,NA,NA,TGTGCCAGCAGTCTCGGACGCGTTAGAGTTAGCACAGATACGCAGTATTTT,CASSLGRVRVSTDTQYF
TRBV4-2,TRBJ2-7,NA,few,TGTGCCAGCAGCCAAGAAGGGGCCGGGGTTTCCCACGAGCAGTACTTC,CASSQEGAGVSHEQYF
TRBV20-1,TRBJ2-7,TRBD2,few,TGCAGTGCTGTGACGGGACTAGGGACGGGCTACGAGCAGTACTTC,CSAVTGLGTGYEQYF
TRBV7-2,TRBJ2-7,TRBD2,many,TGTGCCAGCAGCTTAGAACTAGCGGGAGATGGCGAGCAGTACTTC,CASSLELAGDGEQYF
TRBV11-3,TRBJ2-7,TRBD2,NA,TGTGCCAGCAGCTTAGAACTAGCGGGAAAGAGCTCCTACGAGCAGTACTTC,CASSLELAGKSSYEQYF
TRBV20-1,TRBJ2-5,TRBD1,many,TGCAGTGCTGTTAGACAGGGGGTAAAAGAGACCCAGTACTTC,CSAVRQGVKETQYF
TRBV29-1,TRBJ1-1,NA,few,TGCAGCGTCTTGACGGGCTTGGGCACTGAAGCTTTCTTT,CSVLTGLGTEAFF
TRBV20-1,TRBJ1-2,NA,NA,TGCAGTGCTAGAGATCTCATCTATGGCTACACCTTC,CSARDLIYGYTF
TRBV4-2,TRBJ2-2,NA,many,TGTGCCAGCAGCCAAGATGGTGGAGGGGGCCCCGGGGAGCTGTTTTTT,CASSQDGGGGPGELFF
TRBV4-3,TRBJ2-2,TRBD2,NA,TGCGCCAGCTCCCGCGGGAGCATCGGGGAGCTGTTTTTT,CASSRGSIGELFF
TRBV2,TRBJ2-2,TRBD1,few,TGTGCCAGCACCCTGGACAGGGGCAAGAACACCGGGGAGCTGTTTTTT,CASTLDRGKNTGELFF
TRBV20-1,TRBJ2-7,TRBD2,NA,TGCAGTGCTAGTGATCGTGGCGGGAGTACTTACGAGCAGTACTTC,CSASDRGGSTYEQYF
TRBV6-6,TRBJ2-7,NA,few,TGTGCCAGCAGTTACTCGATAGGCGAGCAGTACTTC,CASSYSIGEQYF
TRBV2,TRBJ1-2,TRBD1,many,TGTGCCAGCAGCCAGACAGGGACTTATGGCTACACCTTC,CASSQTGTYGYTF
TRBV5-5,TRBJ2-1,NA,few,TGTGCCAGCAGCCGTGCTACCCTTTACAATGAGCAGTTCTTC,CASSRATLYNEQFF
TRBV7-2,TRBJ2-7,TRBD1,NA,TGTGCCAGCAGCTTAGGTGGGGTGGGACAGGGGGCTAAAGAGCAGTACTTC,CASSLGGVGQGAKEQYF
TRBV4-3,TRBJ2-7,NA,once,TGCGCCAGCAGCCAAGGGGCCTCCCAGCAGTACTTC,CASSQGASQQYF
TRBV9,TRBJ1-4,NA,few,TGTGCCAGCAGCGTAGGGGTACATGCAACTAATGAAAAACTGTTTTTT,CASSVGVHATNEKLFF
TRBV5-4,TRBJ1-1,NA,NA,TGTGCCAGCAGCCTGATCCGGGACGCTGAAGCTTTCTTT,CASSLIRDAEAFF
TRBV29-1,TRBJ2-1,TRBD2,many,TGCAGCGTTGAAAGGGGCGGGAGGGCGGATGAGCAGTTCTTC,CSVERGGRADEQFF
TRBV5-1,TRBJ2-1,NA,many,TGCGCCAGCAGCGGGGGAAGCGGGTCCTACAATGAGCAGTTCTTC,CASSGGSGSYNEQFF
TRBV7-9,TRBJ2-4,NA,NA,TGTGCCAGCAGCTTATTTGAGGCCGCTCCTATCTTC,CASSLFEAAPIF
TRBV11-3,TRBJ2-1,NA,once,TGTGCCAGCAGCTTAGGGACTGGCCAATACAATGAGCAGTTCTTC,CASSLGTGQYNEQFF
TRBV6-6,TRBJ1-2,NA,NA,TGTGCCAGCATTACACAGACTAACTATGGCTACACCTTC,CASITQTNYGYTF
TRBV20-1,TRBJ1-6,TRBD1,few,TGCAGTGCTTTAGGGACAGAAAATTCACCCCTCCACTTT,CSALGTENSPLHF
TRBV29-1,TRBJ2-1,TRBD2,NA,TGCAGCGTCCCGACTAGCGGGGACTACAATGAGCAGTTCTTC,CSVPTSGDYNEQFF
TRBV5-1,TRBJ1-2,NA,few,TGCGCCAGCAGCTCCTCCACAGCCTCTAACTATGGCTACACCTTC,CASSSSTASNYGYTF
TRBV29-1,TRBJ1-1,NA,NA,TGCAGCGTGGTGAGAGCCAGTAACACTGAAGCTTTCTTT,CSVVRASNTEAFF
TRBV28,TRBJ1-6,NA,NA,TGTGCCAGCAGTTTATCACCGGTCCCCAGGGATAATAATTCACCCCTCCACTTT,CASSLSPVPRDNNSPLHF
TRBV20-1,TRBJ2-7,NA,many,TGCAGTGCTAGAGCCATAGGGGCGGGCGAGCAGTACTTC,CSARAIGAGEQYF
TRBV5-1,TRBJ2-1,NA,many,TGCGCCAGCAGCTTTGGACTGAGCTCCTACAATGAGCAGTTCTTC,CASSFGLSSYNEQFF
TRBV5-1,TRBJ2-3,TRBD2,NA,TGCGCCAGCAGCTCGATAGCGGGAGGGCCAAGAGGTACGCAGTATTTT,CASSSIAGGPRGTQYF
TRBV11-2,TRBJ2-7,NA,few,TGTGCCAGCAGCTTAGTAGCGGTTAAATCCTACGAGCAGTACTTC,CASSLVAVKSYEQYF
TRBV11-2,TRBJ2-2,TRBD2,few,TGTGCCAGCAGCCGGACGGGACTAGGTACCGGGGAGCTGTTTTTT,CASSRTGLGTGELFF
TRBV15,TRBJ2-3,TRBD2,NA,TGTGCCACCAGCAGGGACTTCCGGGAGGCCGGGGGGGGCCATACGCAGTATTTT,CATSRDFREAGGGHTQYF
TRBV6-5,TRBJ2-7,TRBD1,few,TGTGCCAGCAGTTATCGGCGGTTCGGACAGGGGGTCCACGAGCAGTACTTC,CASSYRRFGQGVHEQYF
TRBV7-2,TRBJ1-1,NA,NA,TGTGCCAGCAGCCCACCGGACAGATGGAACACTGAAGCTTTCTTT,CASSPPDRWNTEAFF
TRBV12-3/TRBV12-4,TRBJ2-3,NA,few,TGTGCCAGCCGGGACAACTACAGCACAGATACGCAGTATTTT,CASRDNYSTDTQYF
TRBV15,TRBJ2-5,TRBD2,NA,TGTGCCACCAGCAGAGAGTGGCGGGAGATTAAACCGAAGTACTTC,CATSREWREIKPKYF
TRBV19,TRBJ1-1,TRBD1,few,TGTGCCAGTAGTTTCTGGACAGGAGGAGTCACTGAAGCTTTCTTT,CASSFWTGGVTEAFF
TRBV12-3/TRBV12-4,TRBJ2-3,NA,few,TGTGCCAGCAGTAGAGACGAGGTTGGTACGCAGTATTTT,CASSRDEVGTQYF
TRBV29-1,TRBJ2-1,NA,once,TGCAGCATCGGGCCTCTGAGCTCCTACAATGAGCAGTTCTTC,CSIGPLSSYNEQFF
TRBV2,TRBJ2-7,NA,NA,TGTGCCAGCAGTGAGGGGAGCTCCTACGAGCAGTACTTC,CASSEGSSYEQYF
TRBV12-3/TRBV12-4,TRBJ2-7,NA,NA,TGTGCCAGCAGCACCCCCTCCAGGGACCACGAGCAGTACTTC,CASSTPSRDHEQYF
TRBV3-1,TRBJ2-2,NA,many,TGTGCCAGCAGCCAATCGGCCACCGGGGAGCTGTTTTTT,CASSQSATGELFF
TRBV20-1,TRBJ1-2,NA,few,TGCAGTGCTAGAGATCGGAGGAGAAATAACTATGGCTACACCTTC,CSARDRRRNNYGYTF
TRBV29-1,TRBJ1-2,NA,NA,TGCAGCATTGGCAGGGCGCATGGCTACACCTTC,CSIGRAHGYTF